A single sample is the source of the 11 T cell receptor beta chains below, sequenced in a study of T-cell memory formation after mild COVID-19. TCRdb ran MiXCR on the 5' RACE reads and lists one entry per CDR3 protein. Seen here are 120,000 to 150,000 distinct CDR3 sequences, 14% observed once, and the top ten hold under 30%. What was sequenced was PBMCs or a T cell subset sorted from them (not recorded which). All receptors come from an adult woman who had mild COVID-19 (a few samples of this study predate the infection). Cell type and time point are not known.

V and J are TRBV12-3 or TRBV12-4 and TRBJ1-1; D is unresolved. This CDR3 spans 13 amino acids. V dropped 2 bases and J dropped 1 base, with 5 bases sitting between them. The CDR3 DNA is TGTGCCAGCAGTTTATCCAGGAACACTGAAGCTTTCTTT. Protein product: CASSLSRNTEAFF.

As for this clonotype: A junction end diverges from the germline sequence, so it may reflect a read error. The chain has TRBV4-1 and TRBJ1-2, with 8 nucleotides matching TRBD1. This CDR3 spans 13 amino acids. CDR1 and CDR2 (germline): MGHRA, YSYEKL. The CDR3: CASSEDRGYGYTF. DNA of the CDR3: TGCGCCAGCAGCGAAGACAGGGGATACGGCTACACCTTC.

At least ten counts were recorded for this clonotype. This chain joins TRBV24-1 and TRBJ2-1, with no clear D. The CDR3 loop spans 12 amino acids. CDR1 and CDR2 from the germline V gene are KGHDR and SFDVKD. The germline V and J ends were trimmed by 4 bases and 4 bases, with 4 bases remaining between them. As DNA, the CDR3 is TGTGCCACCAGTGAGGGTTACAATGAGCAGTTCTTC. Translated, it gives CATSEGYNEQFF.

The genes are TRBV9 and TRBJ1-2; the D gene is possibly TRBD1 (5 bases). The CDR3 runs to 14 residues. From germline, CDR1 is SGDLS and CDR2 YYNGEE. The V gene lost 0 bases and the J gene lost 8 bases, with 14 bases spanning the gap. This CDR3 reads CASSVAEGPGGYTF. The CDR3 DNA follows: TGTGCCAGCAGCGTAGCGGAGGGGCCGGGCGGCTACACCTTC. Looking up the rest from reference TRBV9 and TRBJ1-2 gives the full variable domain: DSGVTQTPKHLITATGQRVTLRCSPRSGDLSVYWYQQSLDQGLQFLIQYYNGEERAKGNILERFSAQQFPDLHSELNLSSLELGDSALYFCASSVAEGPGGYTFGSGTRLTVV.

This clonotype was seen a handful of times. This chain uses TRBV20-1 with TRBJ2-7; no clear D gene. Germline V lookup: CDR1 DFQATT, CDR2 SNEGSKA (reference sequence). Trimming pared 0 bases from V and 0 bases from J, leaving 9 bases between. This CDR3 has 14 residues. CDR3 coding DNA: TGCAGTGCTAGAGATCAGGCAGGCTCCTACGAGCAGTACTTC. It codes for CSARDQAGSYEQYF.

The V and J genes are TRBV7-8 and TRBJ1-5, with D perhaps TRBD1 (6 bases). V shed 8 bases and J shed 0 bases, with 8 bases lying between them. Per germline, CDR1 SGHVS and CDR2 FQNEAQ. There are 13 residues in the CDR3. CDR3 protein: CASGTPSNQPQHF. CDR3 DNA sequence: TGTGCCAGCGGGACACCTAGCAATCAGCCCCAGCATTTT. The full variable domain, its missing parts supplied by reference TRBV7-8 and TRBJ1-5, is GAGVSQSPRYKVAKRGQDVALRCDPISGHVSLFWYQQALGQGPEFLTYFQNEAQLDKSGLPSDRFFAERPEGSVSTLKIQRTQQEDSAVYLCASGTPSNQPQHFGDGTRLSIL.

Only a few counts were recorded for this clonotype. The rearrangement links TRBV7-9 to TRBJ2-3; TRBD2 matches at 9 bases. V shed 2 bases, J shed 3 bases, and the junction held 9 bases outside the gene matches. There are 17 residues in the CDR3. Germline V gene sequence: CDR1 SEHNR, CDR2 FQNEAQ (reference sequence). Here the CDR3 DNA reads TGTGCCAGCAGCTTAATTCTAGCGGGAAGCCCAACAGATACGCAGTATTTT. Translated: CASSLILAGSPTDTQYF.

Only a few counts were recorded for this clonotype. The gene calls are TRBV13 and TRBJ2-7; possible D gene TRBD2, 5 bases. Germline CDR1 PRHDT, CDR2 FYEKMQ (reference sequence). The CDR3 spans 15 residues. Trimming took off 3 bases at V and 1 base at J, with 13 bases between the two ends. CDR3 nucleotide sequence: TGTGCCAGCAGCTTGACTATCGTCGGATCCTACGAGCAGTACTTC. Translation gives CASSLTIVGSYEQYF.

This clonotype has more than one count but fewer than ten. The chain uses TRBV20-1 and TRBJ1-1; TRBD1 might be the D (5 bases). Germline assignment: CDR1 DFQATT and CDR2 SNEGSKA (reference sequence). The CDR3 is 14 residues long. Between the trimmed V and J ends, which lost 3 bases and 1 base, there was a span of 12 bases. This CDR3 is CSARERDGNTEAFF. CDR3 bases: TGCAGTGCTAGGGAGCGGGACGGGAACACTGAAGCTTTCTTT.

The table lists this clonotype with a few counts. The chain joins TRBV19 to TRBJ2-1, with TRBD2 identical over 8 bases. The CDR3 is made up of 14 amino acids. The germline CDR1 and CDR2 sequences are LNHDA and SQIVND (reference sequence). Germline trimming cut 7 bases from V and 3 bases from J; bases unmatched to any gene: 5. The CDR3 sequence: CASTRGGDYNEQFF. CDR3 sequence (DNA): TGTGCCAGTACCCGGGGGGGGGACTACAATGAGCAGTTCTTC.

This clonotype has more than one count but fewer than ten. This chain connects TRBV29-1 to TRBJ1-1; D is undetermined. Germline-derived CDR1 and CDR2 are SQVTM and ANQGSEA. There are 12 residues in the CDR3. V lost 1 base and J lost 1, with 4 bases in between. Here the CDR3 DNA reads TGCAGCGTTGAAGGCCGGAACACTGAAGCTTTCTTT. Translation gives CSVEGRNTEAFF.